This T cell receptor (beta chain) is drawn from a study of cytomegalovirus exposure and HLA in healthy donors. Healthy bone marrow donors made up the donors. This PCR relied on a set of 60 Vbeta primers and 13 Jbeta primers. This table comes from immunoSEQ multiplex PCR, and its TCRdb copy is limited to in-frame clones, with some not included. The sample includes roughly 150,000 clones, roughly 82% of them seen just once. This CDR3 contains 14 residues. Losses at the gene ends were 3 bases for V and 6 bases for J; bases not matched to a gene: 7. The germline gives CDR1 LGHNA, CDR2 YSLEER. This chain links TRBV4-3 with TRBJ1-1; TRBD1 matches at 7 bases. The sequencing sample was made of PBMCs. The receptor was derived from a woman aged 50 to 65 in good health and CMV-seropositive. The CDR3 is CASSQDSGGSEAFF. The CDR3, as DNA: TGCGCCAGCAGCCAGGACTCAGGGGGATCTGAAGCTTTCTTT.